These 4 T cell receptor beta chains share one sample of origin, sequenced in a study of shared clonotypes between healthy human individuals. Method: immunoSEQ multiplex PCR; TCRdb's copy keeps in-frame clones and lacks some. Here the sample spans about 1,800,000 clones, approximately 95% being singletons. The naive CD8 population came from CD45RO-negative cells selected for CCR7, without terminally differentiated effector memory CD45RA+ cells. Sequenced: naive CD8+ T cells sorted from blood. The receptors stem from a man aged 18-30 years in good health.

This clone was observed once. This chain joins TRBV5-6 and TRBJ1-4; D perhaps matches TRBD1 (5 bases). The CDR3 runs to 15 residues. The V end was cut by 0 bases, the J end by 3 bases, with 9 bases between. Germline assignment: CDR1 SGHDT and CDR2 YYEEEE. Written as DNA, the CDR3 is TGTGCCAGCAGCTTGGCCCCAGGGTCTAATGAAAAACTGTTTTTT. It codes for CASSLAPGSNEKLFF.

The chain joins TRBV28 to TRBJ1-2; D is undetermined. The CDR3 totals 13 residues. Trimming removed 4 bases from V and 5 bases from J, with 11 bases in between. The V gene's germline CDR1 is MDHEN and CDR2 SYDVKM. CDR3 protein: CASSYLRTYGYTF. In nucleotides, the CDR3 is TGTGCCAGCAGTTACCTGAGAACTTATGGCTACACCTTC.

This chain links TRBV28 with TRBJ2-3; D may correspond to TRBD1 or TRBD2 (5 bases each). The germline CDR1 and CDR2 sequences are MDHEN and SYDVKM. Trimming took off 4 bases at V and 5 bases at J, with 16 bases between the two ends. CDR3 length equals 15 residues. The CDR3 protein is CASSSRHWGIDTQYF. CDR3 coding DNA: TGTGCCAGCAGTTCGCGCCACTGGGGGATAGATACGCAGTATTTT. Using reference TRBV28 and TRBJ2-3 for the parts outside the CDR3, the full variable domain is DVKVTQSSRYLVKRTGEKVFLECVQDMDHENMFWYRQDPGLGLRLIYFSYDVKMKEKGDIPEGYSVSREKKERFSLILESASTNQTSMYLCASSSRHWGIDTQYFGPGTRLTVL.

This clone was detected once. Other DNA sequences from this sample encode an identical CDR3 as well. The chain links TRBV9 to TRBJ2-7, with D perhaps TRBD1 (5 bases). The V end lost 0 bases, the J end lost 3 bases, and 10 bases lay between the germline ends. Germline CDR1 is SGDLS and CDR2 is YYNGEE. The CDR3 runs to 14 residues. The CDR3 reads CASSVGQSGYEQYF. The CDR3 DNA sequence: TGTGCCAGCAGCGTAGGACAGTCGGGCTACGAGCAGTACTTC.